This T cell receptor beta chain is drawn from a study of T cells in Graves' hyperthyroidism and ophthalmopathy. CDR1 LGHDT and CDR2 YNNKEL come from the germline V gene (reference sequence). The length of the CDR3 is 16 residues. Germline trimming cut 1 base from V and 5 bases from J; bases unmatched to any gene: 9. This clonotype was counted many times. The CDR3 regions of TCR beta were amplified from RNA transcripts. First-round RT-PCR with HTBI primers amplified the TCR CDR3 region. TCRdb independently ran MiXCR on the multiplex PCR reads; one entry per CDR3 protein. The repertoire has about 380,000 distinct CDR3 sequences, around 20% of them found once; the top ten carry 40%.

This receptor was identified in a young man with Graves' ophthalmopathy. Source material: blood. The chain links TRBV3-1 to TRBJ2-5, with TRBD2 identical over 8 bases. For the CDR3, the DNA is TGTGCCAGCAGCCAAGTCGGGGGGGCCTTCGCTGAGACCCAGTACTTC. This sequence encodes CASSQVGGAFAETQYF.